This TCR beta chain was captured by sequencing in a study of CD8 T cells in Susac syndrome. The RNA, roughly 0.45 to 1 ug, was put through reverse transcription using random hexamers. An immunoSEQ multiplex PCR generated amplified TCR beta CDR3 products spanning 54 Vbeta and 13 Jbeta. MiXCR, applied by TCRdb to the immunoSEQ multiplex PCR reads, yields one record per CDR3 protein. Of 150,000 to 200,000 distinct CDR3 sequences detected, approximately 94% appear once; the ten largest clones hold 0.093%. Germline values: CDR1 LGHDT, CDR2 YNNKEL (reference sequence). The CDR3 extends over 15 amino acids. V lost 1 base to trimming and J lost 4 bases, with 13 bases between them.

This receptor was obtained from a human donor with multiple sclerosis. The chain has TRBV3-1 and TRBJ1-2; maybe TRBD1 (5 bases). The sequenced sample consisted of CD4+ T cells from PBMCs. The DNA of the CDR3 is TGTGCCAGCAGCCAAGTATCCGGGACCAGCTATGGCTACACCTTC. As protein: CASSQVSGTSYGYTF.